Listed here are 32 T cell receptor beta chains from one sample, sequenced in a study of metastatic and nonmetastatic thyroid tumors. TCRdb re-called clones from the PCR reads using MiXCR. Of under 20,000 clones listed, roughly 25% were seen once; the top ten hold 2.5% to 3.5%. Each patient went into thyroid surgery without having received any treatment. The sample taken for sequencing was blood. Receptors were obtained from a male donor with papillary thyroid cancer or a benign thyroid nodule (not recorded which). Some clones in this sample may be carry-over from other donors' samples.

This clone turned up a few times. V usage is TRBV27 and J usage is TRBJ2-7, with a possible D match to TRBD1 (5 bases). Germline V lookup: CDR1 MNHEY, CDR2 SMNVEV (reference sequence). The CDR3 runs 15 residues. V shed 5 bases and J shed 7 bases, with 21 bases lying between them. CDR3 nucleotide sequence: TGTGCCAGCAGTACCCCCGGTGGCAGGGTATGGGAGCAGTACTTC. Translated, it gives CASSTPGGRVWEQYF.

This clone is termed medium-sized. The chain recombines TRBV10-1 with TRBJ2-3, with D uncertain. V lost 7 bases, J lost 4 bases, and 15 bases lay in between. The germline gives CDR1 WNHNN, CDR2 SYGVQD (reference sequence). The CDR3 has 14 amino acids. This chain's CDR3 is CASTPDHGADTQYF. The CDR3 nucleotides are TGCGCCAGCACCCCAGATCATGGGGCAGATACGCAGTATTTT.

Within the sample, this clone is medium-sized. V gene TRBV20-1 combines with J gene TRBJ1-1; D gene ambiguous. Trimming shortened V by 4 bases and J by 4 bases, and 19 bases separated the two germline ends. The CDR3 is 15 residues long. Germline CDR1 and CDR2: DFQATT and SNEGSKA (reference sequence). The CDR3 sequence: CSAMVSSVLGTEAFF. The CDR3 nucleotides read TGCAGTGCTATGGTCAGCTCAGTCTTGGGCACTGAAGCTTTCTTT.

This clone was counted between two and nine times. The rearrangement uses TRBV19 and TRBJ2-5; D unresolved. The CDR3 loop spans 11 amino acids. Trimming cost V 3 bases and J 5 bases, with 4 bases left between them. Germline lookup yields CDR1 LNHDA and CDR2 SQIVND (reference sequence). CDR3: CASSMGETQYF. In DNA, the CDR3 is TGTGCCAGTAGTATGGGGGAGACCCAGTACTTC. Full variable domain (outside the CDR3, taken from reference TRBV19 and TRBJ2-5): DGGITQSPKYLFRKEGQNVTLSCEQNLNHDAMYWYRQDPGQGLRLIYYSQIVNDFQKGDIAEGYSVSREKKESFPLTVTSAQKNPTAFYLCASSMGETQYFGPGTRLLVL.

This clone has just a few counts. V gene TRBV28 combines with J gene TRBJ2-1; TRBD2 aligns across 8 bases. V dropped 8 bases and J dropped 7; count of bases not matched to a gene: 10. The CDR3 is 14 amino acids. Germline V gene lookup returns CDR1 MDHEN and CDR2 SYDVKM. The CDR3 DNA follows: TGTGCCAGCCTCCCCCCGAGCGGGAGAAATGAGCAGTTCTTC. Translated, it gives CASLPPSGRNEQFF.

There are many counts of this clone. This chain connects TRBV9 to TRBJ1-1, with TRBD1 as a possible D gene (6 bases). V lost 5 bases and J 4 bases, leaving 15 bases between the germline ends. CDR3 size: 14 residues. The V gene's germline CDR1 is SGDLS and CDR2 YYNGEE. CDR3 nucleotide sequence: TGTGCCAGCAGACCTGACAGGTCTTCCACTGAAGCTTTCTTT. Translating it yields CASRPDRSSTEAFF.

This clone came up a few times. The CDR3 sequence is CASSKVTGSTSGNTIYF. The CDR3 DNA reads TGTGCCAGCAGTAAGGTTACAGGTTCGACTTCTGGAAACACCATATATTTT. This chain links TRBV6-1 with TRBJ1-3; perhaps TRBD1 as D (5 bases). Germline V lookup: CDR1 MNHNS, CDR2 SASEGT. Deletions cut 5 bases from V and 1 base from J, with 18 bases between. This CDR3 contains 17 residues.

This clone was observed a few times. The V and J genes are TRBV20-1 and TRBJ2-3; 7 bases are a match to TRBD2. Germline CDR1 reads DFQATT; CDR2 reads SNEGSKA (reference sequence). This CDR3 spans 15 amino acids. Germline trimming cut 3 bases from V and 4 bases from J; bases unmatched to any gene: 10. CDR3 in DNA: TGCAGTGCTAGGCAGGGCGGGGGACGACCAGATACGCAGTATTTT. This gives the protein CSARQGGGRPDTQYF.

By sample share, this clone is medium-sized. The V gene is TRBV20-1, the J gene TRBJ2-1; maybe TRBD2 (5 bases). In germline, CDR1 is DFQATT, CDR2 SNEGSKA (reference sequence). CDR3 length: 16 residues. V was trimmed by 4 bases and J by 0 bases, leaving 16 bases between them. CDR3 in amino acids: CSAKGKASLSYNEQFF. The CDR3 coding sequence is TGCAGTGCTAAGGGAAAGGCTAGCCTCTCCTACAATGAGCAGTTCTTC.

This clone was detected many times. The genes are TRBV25-1 and TRBJ1-1, with D hard to call. There are 14 residues in the CDR3. V was clipped by 3 bases and J by 3 bases, with 11 bases between them. Looked up from germline, CDR1 is MGHDK and CDR2 is SYGVNS. CDR3 nucleotides: TGTGCCAGCAGTGACGGAGGTAAGGACACTGAAGCTTTCTTT. Amino acid sequence: CASSDGGKDTEAFF.

This clone was seen a few times. The chain carries TRBV6-2 or TRBV6-3 and TRBJ1-2; TRBD1 might be the D (5 bases). CDR3 size: 17 residues. Germline assignment: CDR1 MNHEY and CDR2 SVGEGT. Between the trimmed V and J ends, which lost 9 bases and 5 bases, there was a span of 28 bases. The CDR3 nucleotides read TGTGCCAGAAGTCCCAGGGTCCGCGGGTCCATTAATTATGGCTACACCTTC. It specifies CARSPRVRGSINYGYTF.

This clone has a handful of counts. This chain uses TRBV28 with TRBJ2-2, with D tentatively TRBD2 (6 bases). CDR3 length: 15 residues. Germline values: CDR1 MDHEN, CDR2 SYDVKM. V lost 2 bases to trimming and J lost 0 bases, with 7 bases between them. The CDR3 spells CASSLGGANTGELFF. For the CDR3, the DNA is TGTGCCAGCAGTTTAGGCGGGGCGAACACCGGGGAGCTGTTTTTT.

This clone counts as medium-sized. The chain couples TRBV5-1 to TRBJ2-7, with 9 positions matching TRBD2. Per the germline V gene, CDR1 is SGHRS and CDR2 is YFSETQ. The V gene end was trimmed by 4 bases and the J gene end by 3 bases; junction bases not matched to a gene: 8. The CDR3 is 15 residues long. The CDR3 here is CASSPGGSGSYEQYF. CDR3 in DNA: TGCGCCAGCAGCCCGGGGGGTAGCGGGAGCTACGAGCAGTACTTC.

This clone was detected ten times or more. The sample has other DNA sequences that encode this CDR3 too. The DNA of the CDR3 is TGTGCCAGCTCACGGGGCGCGGTGGTCGACGAGCAGTACTTC. It is translated as CASSRGAVVDEQYF. This chain connects TRBV18 to TRBJ2-7; weak D call: TRBD1 (5 bases). The ends were cut back, 4 bases at V and 5 bases at J, with 15 bases in the middle. The CDR3 is 14 residues long. CDR1 and CDR2 from the germline V gene are KGHSH and LQKENI.

Judged by abundance, this clone is medium-sized. The chain employs TRBV7-2 and TRBJ1-2; TRBD1 matches at 10 bases. This CDR3 contains 15 residues. Unmatched junction bases numbered 7, after V lost 5 bases and J lost 4 bases. Germline CDR1 reads SGHTA; CDR2 reads FQGNSA. The CDR3 reads CASSTRDRGLYGYTF. The DNA for the CDR3 is TGTGCCAGCAGCACCCGGGACAGGGGTCTCTATGGCTACACCTTC.

This sequence joins TRBV6-1 and TRBJ1-2; maybe TRBD1 (5 bases). Per the germline V gene, CDR1 is MNHNS and CDR2 is SASEGT. V lost 5 bases, J lost 2 bases, and 15 bases lay in between. The CDR3 loop spans 15 amino acids. The DNA of the CDR3 is TGTGCCAGCAGTCTAAGCGTCTCAGGGAACTATGGCTACACCTTC. Amino acids: CASSLSVSGNYGYTF.

The table lists this clone with many counts. The chain carries TRBV4-2 and TRBJ2-5; TRBD1 might be the D (5 bases). Per the germline V gene, CDR1 is LGHNA and CDR2 is YNFKEQ. This CDR3 contains 13 residues. Trimming took off 1 base at V and 4 bases at J, with 7 bases between the two ends. In DNA form, the CDR3 reads TGTGCCAGCAGCCAAGGGCAGGGAGAGACCCAGTACTTC. It specifies CASSQGQGETQYF.

The V and J genes are TRBV24-1 and TRBJ2-1, with 8 bases that match TRBD2. Per the germline V gene, CDR1 is KGHDR and CDR2 is SFDVKD. V lost 4 bases to trimming and J lost 5 bases; unmatched junction nucleotides: 6. This CDR3 has 15 amino acids. DNA of the CDR3: TGTGCCACCAGTGAGAGCGGGGGCAGAAACAATGAGCAGTTCTTC. Translation gives CATSESGGRNNEQFF.

This clone occurred a few times. The CDR3 loop reads CASSLGTGNSPLHF. In DNA, the CDR3 is TGTGCCAGCAGTTTAGGGACGGGCAATTCACCCCTCCACTTT. The chain carries TRBV12-3 or TRBV12-4 and TRBJ1-6; D gene uncertain. V shed 1 base and J shed 7 bases, with 8 bases lying between them. This CDR3 contains 14 residues.

There are many counts of this clone. A read error is possible here, since a much larger clone lies one base away. The chain carries TRBV20-1 and TRBJ1-2; D is uncertain. Germline V gene lookup returns CDR1 DFQATT and CDR2 SNEGSKA (reference sequence). The CDR3 spans 12 residues. CDR3 region: CSTRDEGWGYTF. The CDR3 nucleotides read TGCAGTACTAGAGATGAGGGCTGGGGCTACACCTTC.

This clone ranks as medium-sized. The chain uses TRBV28 and TRBJ2-7, with 7 positions matching TRBD1. V lost 7 bases and J lost 3; bases outside the gene matches: 3. The CDR3 has 12 amino acids. CDR1 is MDHEN, CDR2 SYDVKM, per germline. CDR3 in DNA: TGTGCCAGCACCACAGGGGACTACGAGCAGTACTTC. Protein product: CASTTGDYEQYF.

Here the CDR3 reads CASSLRPGRGSYGYTF. The DNA for the CDR3 is TGTGCCAGCAGTTTACGGCCGGGACGGGGGAGCTATGGCTACACCTTC. This chain links TRBV12-3 or TRBV12-4 with TRBJ1-2; weak D call: TRBD1 (5 bases). The CDR3 runs to 16 residues. Trimming pared 2 bases from V and 4 bases from J, leaving 17 bases between.

This clone was counted a few times. V and J are TRBV12-3 or TRBV12-4 and TRBJ2-6; TRBD1 or TRBD2 may be the D gene (5 bases each). The CDR3 consists of 16 residues. V dropped 1 base and J dropped 9 bases, with 16 bases sitting between them. The CDR3 sequence is CASSLGGTGLGNVLTF. For the CDR3, the DNA is TGTGCCAGCAGTTTAGGGGGGACGGGGTTGGGCAACGTCCTGACTTTC.

This clone has a count of ten or more. The chain employs TRBV11-2 and TRBJ1-4; 12 bases are a match to TRBD1. Germline CDR1 and CDR2: SGHAT and FQNNGV. V shed 6 bases, J shed 6 bases, and the junction held 8 bases outside the gene matches. The length of the CDR3 is 16 residues. CDR3 sequence: CASRVPGQGADEKLFF. The CDR3 DNA is TGTGCCAGCAGAGTCCCGGGACAGGGGGCAGATGAAAAACTGTTTTTT.

The rearrangement uses TRBV5-1 and TRBJ1-2, with 10 bases fitting TRBD1. With 0 bases clipped from V and 8 bases from J, the junction kept 4 bases outside the gene matches. CDR1 and CDR2 (germline): SGHRS, YFSETQ. The CDR3 length is 14 residues. In nucleotides, the CDR3 is TGCGCCAGCAGCTTGGACGACAGGGGGCTAGGCTACACCTTC. Translation gives CASSLDDRGLGYTF.

This CDR3 is CASSLIRAGLSNTGELFF. DNA for the CDR3: TGTGCCAGCAGTTTGATACGAGCGGGGCTCTCGAACACCGGGGAGCTGTTTTTT. J is TRBJ2-2 and V is TRBV28; 7 nucleotides line up with TRBD2. The CDR3 has 18 amino acids. After removal of 3 bases from V and 0 bases from J, the junction contained 10 bases not matched to a gene. Germline V gene lookup returns CDR1 MDHEN and CDR2 SYDVKM.

This clone turned up a few times. The chain combines TRBV12-3 or TRBV12-4 with TRBJ2-7; 10 bases line up with TRBD1. J gave up 4 bases and V 6 bases, and 6 bases lay outside the gene matches. There are 14 residues in the CDR3. The CDR3 DNA sequence: TGTGCCAGCAGAAGGACAGGGGGAATGTACGAGCAGTACTTC. Amino acid sequence: CASRRTGGMYEQYF.

This clone is medium-sized by share. The genes are TRBV2 and TRBJ2-7; tentatively, D is TRBD2 (6 bases). Germline-derived CDR1 and CDR2 are SNHLY and FYNNEI. The V gene lost 1 base and the J gene lost 4 bases, with 11 bases spanning the gap. This CDR3 contains 14 residues. The CDR3: CASSEGLGSYEQYF. In DNA, the CDR3 is TGTGCCAGCAGTGAAGGTCTCGGGAGTTACGAGCAGTACTTC.

The rearrangement links TRBV4-2 to TRBJ2-7, with 7 bases aligning to TRBD2. The V and J ends lost 4 bases and 3 bases, in that order; junction bases with no gene match: 9. The V gene's germline CDR1 is LGHNA and CDR2 YNFKEQ. This CDR3 is 15 amino acids long. The CDR3 spells CASSPGSGENYEQYF. As DNA, the CDR3 is TGTGCCAGCAGCCCAGGGAGCGGGGAAAACTACGAGCAGTACTTC.

V gene TRBV11-1 combines with J gene TRBJ2-5; D uncertain. The ends were cut back, 3 bases at V and 9 bases at J, with 23 bases in the middle. The CDR3 length is 16 residues. CDR1 and CDR2 (germline): SGHAT, FQDESV (reference sequence). Written as DNA, the CDR3 is TGTGCCAGCAGCTTTTGGGGTGCCTCCGACTTCGTGGCCCAGTACTTC. Amino acids: CASSFWGASDFVAQYF.

The table lists this clone with a few counts. The V and J genes are TRBV7-9 and TRBJ2-7; the D call may be TRBD1 or TRBD2 (5 bases each). V was trimmed by 5 bases and J by 6 bases, leaving 8 bases between them. Germline CDR1 SEHNR, CDR2 FQNEAQ (reference sequence). The CDR3 is 11 amino acids. The CDR3 DNA reads as TGTGCCAGCAGCGTTGGGACCGAGCAGTACTTC. Protein: CASSVGTEQYF.

This clone came up a few times. At one end the junction does not follow the germline gene, possibly because of a read error. The V call is TRBV10-3, the J call TRBJ1-1, with D unresolved. The CDR3 is 14 residues long. The germline V gene has CDR1 ENHRY and CDR2 SYGVKD. The CDR3 protein is CAINNVKMNTESFF. The CDR3 coding sequence is TGTGCCATCAATAATGTGAAAATGAACACTGAATCTTTCTTT.